Sequencing of this T cell receptor beta chain was carried out in a study of control samples from healthy donors and cancer patients. Profiled with immunoSEQ multiplex PCR; TCRdb holds only in-frame clones, not every one. Among 150,000 to 180,000 clones listed, around 95% were seen once. The CDR3 is made up of 11 amino acids. Germline CDR1 reads MNHEY; CDR2 reads SMNVEV (reference sequence). V gave up 10 bases and J gave up 4 bases, with 11 bases separating them. This sequence originates from a man in his forties in good health. The sample consisted of blood. This chain links TRBV27 with TRBJ2-7; possibly TRBD2 for D (5 bases). CDR3 sequence: CATTEGYEQYF. The CDR3 DNA reads as TGTGCCACCACCGAGGGATACGAGCAGTACTTC.